The rows below give T cell receptor beta chains drawn from one sample of a study of blood T cells in healthy people across ages. TCRdb passed the 5' RACE reads through MiXCR, listing each CDR3 protein once. The sample lists roughly 2 million distinct CDR3 sequences; 49% were seen once. The source material was blood. These receptors all stem from a woman aged 40 to 50 in good health. Each CDR3 is given with its conserved first and last residue. A D gene is named only where the DNA matches it firmly. Only part of the rows carry a size: once, few, many, or a class if the clone is expanded.

d_call	v_call	j_call	clone_size	cdr3_aa	cdr3_nt
TRBD1	TRBV7-3	TRBJ2-3	few	CASTKQGISTDTQYF	TGTGCCAGCACTAAACAGGGGATTAGCACAGATACGCAGTATTTT
.	TRBV27	TRBJ2-1	.	CASTLLGANNEQFF	TGTGCCAGCACCCTTCTCGGGGCTAACAATGAGCAGTTCTTC
TRBD1	TRBV20-1	TRBJ2-5	.	CSAQRRDRSYQETQYF	TGCAGTGCTCAAAGAAGGGACAGATCTTACCAAGAGACCCAGTACTTC
.	TRBV29-1	TRBJ2-3	.	CSVDITGAASDTQYF	TGCAGCGTTGATATCACGGGGGCAGCGTCAGATACGCAGTATTTT
TRBD2	TRBV6-2/TRBV6-3	TRBJ2-7	few	CASRYSIAGGSWEQYF	TGTGCCAGCAGGTATTCGATAGCGGGGGGCTCCTGGGAGCAGTACTTC
TRBD2	TRBV20-1	TRBJ2-5	.	CSACGLAGGETQYF	TGCAGTGCGTGTGGCTTAGCGGGGGGGGAGACCCAGTACTTC
.	TRBV25-1	TRBJ2-7	.	CASSPNWGQYF	TGTGCCAGCAGTCCAAATTGGGGCCAGTACTTC
TRBD2	TRBV29-1	TRBJ2-5	few	CSVPGLAEGETQYF	TGCAGCGTCCCGGGACTAGCTGAGGGGGAGACCCAGTACTTC
.	TRBV19	TRBJ2-3	.	CASRATVIRSTDTQYF	TGTGCCAGTAGGGCTACAGTCATCCGAAGCACAGATACGCAGTATTTT
TRBD2	TRBV6-5	TRBJ2-1	.	CASSYSLSGGYNEQFF	TGTGCCAGCAGTTACTCCCTTAGCGGGGGGTACAATGAGCAGTTCTTC
.	TRBV5-1	TRBJ1-1	.	CASSSPSTEAFF	TGCGCCAGCAGCTCACCGTCAACTGAAGCTTTCTTT
TRBD2	TRBV5-1	TRBJ2-1	.	CASSLQSGGDNEQFF	TGCGCCAGCAGCTTGCAAAGCGGGGGGGACAATGAGCAGTTCTTC
.	TRBV12-3/TRBV12-4	TRBJ2-3	.	CASSFPGRSTDTQYF	TGTGCCAGCAGCTTCCCGGGACGGAGCACAGATACGCAGTATTTT
TRBD2	TRBV9	TRBJ2-1	once	CASSDRGGAFGEQFF	TGTGCCAGCAGCGACCGCGGGGGGGCCTTTGGAGAGCAGTTCTTC
TRBD2	TRBV6-2/TRBV6-3	TRBJ2-1	.	CASSSSGPSSYNEQFF	TGTGCCAGCAGTTCTAGCGGTCCTAGCTCCTACAATGAGCAGTTCTTC
.	TRBV15	TRBJ2-3	.	CATSRSLRGSDRQYF	TGTGCCACCAGCAGATCTCTTCGGGGTTCAGATAGGCAGTATTTT
.	TRBV4-1	TRBJ1-1	few	CASSYGRSNTEAFF	TGCGCCAGCAGCTACGGACGTTCGAACACTGAAGCTTTCTTT
.	TRBV24-1	TRBJ2-3	few	CATSGFMAGTDTQYF	TGTGCCACCAGTGGTTTCATGGCAGGCACAGATACGCAGTATTTT
.	TRBV3-1	TRBJ2-1	.	CASSAPKGASYNEQFF	TGTGCCAGCAGCGCACCGAAGGGAGCCTCCTACAATGAGCAGTTCTTC
TRBD2	TRBV6-2/TRBV6-3	TRBJ2-1	few	CASSYSGLAGANEQFF	TGTGCCAGCAGTTACTCGGGACTAGCGGGGGCCAATGAGCAGTTCTTC
.	TRBV20-1	TRBJ1-2	few	CSARELKDGYTF	TGCAGTGCTAGAGAGCTAAAGGATGGCTACACCTTC
.	TRBV5-1	TRBJ2-7	.	CASSFKSSGEQYF	TGCGCCAGCAGCTTTAAATCTAGTGGCGAGCAGTACTTC
.	TRBV7-9	TRBJ2-3	.	CASSLGFQGDTQYF	TGTGCCAGCAGCTTGGGGTTTCAGGGGGATACGCAGTATTTT
TRBD1	TRBV6-2/TRBV6-3	TRBJ2-5	.	CASSYWTGREETQYF	TGTGCCAGCAGTTACTGGACAGGGCGTGAAGAGACCCAGTACTTC
TRBD2	TRBV7-2	TRBJ2-5	few	CASSLPGLAGSETQYF	TGTGCCAGCAGCTTACCAGGGCTAGCGGGGTCTGAGACCCAGTACTTC
TRBD2	TRBV7-9	TRBJ2-5	few	CASSLEASGQETQYF	TGTGCCAGCAGCTTAGAGGCTAGCGGACAAGAGACCCAGTACTTC
.	TRBV7-2	TRBJ2-5	.	CASSPFALQETQYF	TGTGCCAGCAGCCCCTTTGCACTGCAAGAGACCCAGTACTTC
TRBD2	TRBV4-2	TRBJ2-3	.	CASSLRLLAGGADTQYF	TGTGCCAGCAGCCTCCGATTACTAGCGGGGGGGGCAGATACGCAGTATTTT
.	TRBV29-1	TRBJ2-1	.	CSVETTGKGEQFF	TGCAGCGTTGAAACTACAGGGAAGGGTGAGCAGTTCTTC
TRBD2	TRBV2	TRBJ2-3	.	CAGTTSGGPRRTDTQYF	TGTGCCGGAACGACTAGCGGGGGCCCACGACGGACAGATACGCAGTATTTT
.	TRBV6-5	TRBJ2-3	.	CASKTGVRTQYF	TGTGCCAGCAAAACCGGCGTACGTACGCAGTATTTT
.	TRBV27	TRBJ2-3	once	CASSHQTEDTQYF	TGTGCCAGCAGTCACCAGACAGAAGATACGCAGTATTTT
TRBD1	TRBV18	TRBJ2-5	few	CASSGQLGETQYF	TGTGCCAGCTCGGGACAGTTGGGGGAGACCCAGTACTTC
TRBD2	TRBV5-6	TRBJ2-7	few	CASSFGLAGPSYEQYF	TGTGCCAGCAGCTTCGGACTAGCGGGGCCCTCCTACGAGCAGTACTTC
.	TRBV6-6	TRBJ2-3	.	CASRNQGGPGADTQYF	TGTGCCAGCAGAAACCAGGGGGGGCCCGGGGCAGATACGCAGTATTTT
.	TRBV7-9	TRBJ2-5	.	CASSLARGIQEAQYF	TGTGCCAGCAGCTTAGCGAGAGGTATTCAAGAGGCCCAGTACTTC
TRBD1	TRBV4-3	TRBJ1-2	.	CASSRGQGIYGYTF	TGCGCCAGCAGCCGCGGACAGGGCATCTATGGCTACACCTTC
.	TRBV5-1	TRBJ2-3	.	CASSLERGIDTQYF	TGCGCCAGCAGCTTGGAGAGGGGGATCGATACGCAGTATTTT
TRBD1	TRBV13	TRBJ2-2	.	CASSLGDRVAGELFF	TGTGCCAGCAGCCTGGGGGACAGGGTCGCCGGGGAGCTGTTTTTT
TRBD2	TRBV12-3/TRBV12-4	TRBJ2-5	once	CASSTREGETPYF	TGTGCCAGCAGCACGAGGGAGGGCGAGACCCCGTACTTC
TRBD2	TRBV5-1	TRBJ2-6	.	CASAGDGANVLTF	TGCGCCAGCGCGGGGGATGGGGCCAACGTCCTGACTTTC
.	TRBV20-1	TRBJ1-2	.	CSASPLGGPAYGYTF	TGCAGTGCTAGCCCTCTTGGGGGACCAGCCTATGGCTACACCTTC
.	TRBV6-2/TRBV6-3	TRBJ2-5	.	CASRYGIRETQYF	TGTGCCAGCAGATATGGGATCCGGGAGACCCAGTACTTC
TRBD1	TRBV12-3/TRBV12-4	TRBJ2-7	.	CANSLTGGVEQYF	TGTGCCAACAGCCTAACAGGGGGTGTCGAGCAGTACTTC
.	TRBV6-5	TRBJ1-6	.	CASSFNQGYNSPLHF	TGTGCCAGCAGTTTCAACCAGGGGTATAATTCACCCCTCCACTTT
TRBD2	TRBV5-6	TRBJ2-7	few	CASSLILAGYEQYF	TGTGCCAGCAGCTTGATTCTAGCGGGGTACGAGCAGTACTTC
.	TRBV7-9	TRBJ2-1	.	CASSSRQAGDNEQFF	TGTGCCAGCAGCTCAAGACAGGCTGGTGACAATGAGCAGTTCTTC
.	TRBV20-1	TRBJ2-5	few	CSANGRNQETQYF	TGCAGTGCCAATGGACGGAACCAAGAGACCCAGTACTTC
TRBD2	TRBV5-5	TRBJ2-3	few	CASSPGLAGVISTDTQYF	TGTGCCAGCAGCCCCGGACTAGCGGGGGTCATTAGCACAGATACGCAGTATTTT
.	TRBV6-5	TRBJ2-1	few	CASSLRGYDNEQFF	TGTGCCAGCAGCCTAAGGGGTTATGACAATGAGCAGTTCTTC
TRBD2	TRBV7-2	TRBJ2-7	few	CASSFDHPSGGYEQYF	TGTGCCAGCAGCTTTGATCACCCTAGCGGGGGCTACGAGCAGTACTTC